This is a list of T cell receptor beta chains from one sample in a study of T cell responses to AZD1222 COVID-19 vaccine. Method: immunoSEQ multiplex PCR; TCRdb's copy keeps in-frame clones and lacks some. The table lists 100,000 to 150,000 clones, 91% of them singletons. The source was peripheral blood, collected on day 0 of AZD1222 vaccination. The receptors were gathered from an adult in good health. The CDR3 runs from the conserved cysteine through the conserved F or W. Each record gives: CDR3 protein, V gene.

CASSISLTSGRLYEQYF,TRBV19
CASSLDFTNEQYF,TRBV27
CASSPGLAWNEQFF,TRBV4-3
CASSLGVAFEQYF,TRBV12-3/TRBV12-4
CSVLDRVLGYTF,TRBV29-1
CASSREGREQYF,TRBV3-1/TRBV3-2
CASSQGSTDTQYF,TRBV5-6
CATSRSDSATQYF,TRBV15
CASRFLRLYRGGWCTEAFF,TRBV12-2
CASSKDQGGTRKNIQYF,TRBV21-1
CASSSWPGYGYTF,TRBV27
CASSPNSYEQYF,TRBV11-2
CASSGQLNTEAFF,TRBV12-3/TRBV12-4
CASSLGTDSYGYTF,TRBV7-8
CASSDRGRSPLHF,TRBV6-5
CASSPDRVKLGYTF,TRBV2
CAISYDTGVNTEAFF,TRBV10-3
CASSQSVAERREKLFF,TRBV23-1
CASSISYSNQPQHF,TRBV19
CASSPDRYKNIQYF,TRBV7-2
CASSELVSGELFF,TRBV2
CASSLGSGRSPPRTDTQYF,TRBV7-9
CASSPSIDTEAFF,TRBV18
CASSPPPSSYNSPLHF,TRBV27
CASSWGRMNTEAFF,TRBV5-5
CASSLPGRNTEAFF,TRBV27
CASSLGEGGWDYGYTF,TRBV5-1
CASTQGRGEKLFF,TRBV6-5
CASSFTGTGGNSPLHF,TRBV6-5
CAGGRDRPYNSPLHF,TRBV5-8
CASSVPGRDTEAFF,TRBV19
CASSLLLAGFYTGELFF,TRBV5-4
CASSQGGANVLTF,TRBV5-6
CASSSVVTGELFF,TRBV16
CASSPPETGRPGEKLFF,TRBV18
CTDSTGENYGYTF,TRBV29-1
CASSDSKTGGLAGDTQYF,TRBV6-4
CASSSLGGRGDTQYF,TRBV11-3
CASSAAFGGSEKLFF,TRBV2
CASSTGQVANTEAFF,TRBV7-2